This T cell receptor beta chain was found in a study of T cell repertoires in cytomegalovirus infection. In the study overall: Shared public TCR beta signatures pointed to both CMV infection and a matching HLA type. General study points: Carriage of CMV together with the relevant HLA was identifiable through cumulative public TCR beta family frequency. The study found HLA-C-restricted CMV-specific TCR beta clonotypes dominating the ex vivo response.

TCRdb recomputed calls from the reads with MiXCR, one row per CDR3 protein. Here the sample spans hundreds of thousands of distinct CDR3 sequences, roughly a sixth being singletons. The V and J ends lost 2 bases and 2 bases, in that order; junction bases with no gene match: 8. This CDR3 is built from 17 residues. The germline V gene encodes CDR1 MNHNY and CDR2 SVGAGI (reference sequence). This clonotype was seen many times. Antigen specificity is unknown. This TCR was sampled from a human donor in good health (CMV status not recorded). Some clones in this sample may be carry-over from other donors' samples. The rearrangement joins TRBV6-6 to TRBJ2-3, with 9 bases identical to TRBD2. Sequencing input: PBMCs. CDR3 DNA sequence: TGTGCCAGCAGTTACGGGTTGAGCGGGGGGATCACAGATACGCAGTATTTT. Translating it yields CASSYGLSGGITDTQYF.